Detailed here is one T cell receptor (beta chain). Its antigen remains unidentified. These data are taken from a study of CD8+ T cells in alopecia areata. Isolated RNA was reverse transcribed into cDNA used as the sequencing template. The assay was immunoSEQ multiplex PCR, and TCRdb's table has in-frame clones only and misses some. The data show some 160,000 clones, approximately 65% seen once. Study results and limitations: Clonality in lesional scalp, especially alopecia totalis/universalis, exceeded that of normal scalp.

From PBMCs, CD4+ and CD8+ T cells were sorted. The CDR3 is 11 residues long. V lost 4 bases and J lost 6, with 10 bases in between. The germline CDR1 and CDR2 sequences are DFQATT and SNEGSKA (reference sequence). The gene calls are TRBV20-1 and TRBJ2-7; possibly TRBD2 for D (5 bases). The sequence was obtained from a human donor in good health. Specimen: CD8+ T cells sorted from blood. The CDR3 sequence is CSAKPRGEQYF. As DNA, the CDR3 is TGCAGTGCTAAGCCACGGGGCGAGCAGTACTTC.